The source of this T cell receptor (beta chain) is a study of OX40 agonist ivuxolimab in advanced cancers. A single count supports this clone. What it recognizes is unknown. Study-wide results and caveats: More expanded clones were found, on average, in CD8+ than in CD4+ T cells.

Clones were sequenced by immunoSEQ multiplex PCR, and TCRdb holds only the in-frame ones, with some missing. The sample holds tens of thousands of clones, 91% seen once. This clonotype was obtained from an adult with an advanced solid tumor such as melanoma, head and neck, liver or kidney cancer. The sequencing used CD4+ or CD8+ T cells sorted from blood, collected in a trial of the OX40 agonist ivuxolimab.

The CDR3 loop reads CASSSLADRLSYEQYF. Here the CDR3 DNA reads TGTGCCAGCAGCTCCCTAGCGGACAGACTCTCCTACGAGCAGTACTTC. The gene calls are TRBV7-2 and TRBJ2-7; a possible D gene is TRBD2 (7 bases). This CDR3 comprises 16 residues. Germline V gene sequence: CDR1 SGHTA, CDR2 FQGNSA. Trimming shortened V by 4 bases and J by 0 bases, and 16 bases separated the two germline ends.